The 19 T cell receptor beta chains listed next were all sequenced from one sample in a study of T-cell memory formation after mild COVID-19. One entry per CDR3 protein, called by TCRdb with MiXCR from the 5' RACE reads. Here the sample spans about 250,000 distinct CDR3 sequences, roughly 15% being singletons. What was sequenced was PBMCs or a T cell subset sorted from them (not recorded which). The receptors derive from a man aged 18 to 30 who had mild COVID-19 (a few samples of this study predate the infection). Cell type and time point are not known.

The chain links TRBV20-1 to TRBJ1-2; D is unresolved. The ends were cut back, 6 bases at V and 8 bases at J, with 16 bases in the middle. From germline, CDR1 is DFQATT and CDR2 SNEGSKA (reference sequence). This CDR3 contains 12 residues. CDR3 protein: CSATGPTGGYTF. CDR3 DNA: TGCAGTGCAACCGGGCCTACGGGAGGCTACACCTTC.

The chain uses TRBV18 and TRBJ2-5; D is unclear. Trimming pared 2 bases from V and 6 bases from J, leaving 10 bases between. From germline, CDR1 is KGHSH and CDR2 LQKENI. This CDR3 contains 13 residues. The CDR3 sequence is CASSPSGPQTQYF. The CDR3 nucleotides read TGTGCCAGCTCACCATCCGGGCCCCAGACCCAGTACTTC. The whole variable domain, filled in from reference TRBV18 and TRBJ2-5, reads NAGVMQNPRHLVRRRGQEARLRCSPMKGHSHVYWYRQLPEEGLKFMVYLQKENIIDESGMPKERFSAEFPKEGPSILRIQQVVRGDSAAYFCASSPSGPQTQYFGPGTRLLVL.

V gene TRBV20-1 combines with J gene TRBJ2-1; 8 bases agree with TRBD1. V lost 3 bases and J lost 4; bases outside the gene matches: 11. CDR1 and CDR2 (germline): DFQATT, SNEGSKA (reference sequence). CDR3 length: 16 amino acids. In DNA, the CDR3 is TGCAGTGCTAGCGGGACAGGAAGTGGGACGTACAATGAGCAGTTCTTC. It encodes CSASGTGSGTYNEQFF.

In its sample, this clonotype was seen a few times. V and J are TRBV18 and TRBJ1-4; D is unclear. Germline V lookup: CDR1 KGHSH, CDR2 LQKENI. V was cut by 1 base and J by 4 bases, with 1 base left in between. The CDR3 runs 12 residues. CDR3 sequence (DNA): TGTGCCAGCTCACCACGTAATGAAAAACTGTTTTTT. Its protein is CASSPRNEKLFF.

In this sample, this clonotype turned up a few times. This chain uses TRBV7-2 with TRBJ2-5; D unresolved. The CDR3 covers 13 residues. CDR1 is SGHTA, CDR2 FQGNSA, per germline. The V gene lost 6 bases and the J gene lost 3 bases, with 11 bases spanning the gap. The CDR3 coding sequence is TGTGCCAGCAGACGGCTAGTGAAAGAGACCCAGTACTTC. Its translation: CASRRLVKETQYF.

This clonotype was recorded a few times. A read error may produce the germline difference seen at one junction end. The genes are TRBV29-1 and TRBJ2-1; D gene uncertain. CDR3 length: 10 residues. Per germline, CDR1 SQVTM and CDR2 ANQGSEA. The CDR3: CSAEDNEQFF. Here the CDR3 DNA reads TGCAGCGCTGAAGATAATGAGCAGTTCTTC.

This chain links TRBV3-1 with TRBJ2-1, with 8 bases fitting TRBD2. V shed 0 bases and J 12 bases; nucleotides not matched to a gene: 19. From germline, CDR1 is LGHDT and CDR2 YNNKEL (reference sequence). The CDR3 loop spans 18 amino acids. CDR3 in DNA: TGTGCCAGCAGCCAAGATCTTTCCGCGGGGGGCCTTTCCCCTCGGCAGTTCTTC. Protein: CASSQDLSAGGLSPRQFF.

This clonotype was seen repeatedly, ten times or more. The rearrangement links TRBV5-5 to TRBJ2-2; TRBD2 might be the D (5 bases). This CDR3 spans 15 amino acids. The V gene's germline CDR1 is SGHKS and CDR2 YYEKEE (reference sequence). The germline V and J ends were trimmed by 6 bases and 0 bases, with 12 bases remaining between them. DNA of the CDR3: TGTGCCAGCAACATTAGAGGGTCGAACACCGGGGAGCTGTTTTTT. Translation gives CASNIRGSNTGELFF.

This chain uses TRBV12-3 or TRBV12-4 with TRBJ1-2; 7 positions agree with TRBD1. This CDR3 spans 15 amino acids. Germline trimming cut 7 bases from V and 5 bases from J; bases unmatched to any gene: 13. CDR3 loop: CASNKSGTADYGYTF. The DNA of the CDR3 is TGTGCCAGCAATAAGTCCGGGACAGCGGATTATGGCTACACCTTC.

This clonotype has only a few counts. This chain links TRBV20-1 with TRBJ2-7, with D perhaps given as TRBD1 or TRBD2 (6 bases each). This CDR3 has 13 residues. CDR1 DFQATT and CDR2 SNEGSKA come from the germline V gene (reference sequence). The V gene lost 2 bases and the J gene lost 3 bases, with 11 bases spanning the gap. CDR3 loop: CSARFGGGYEQYF. CDR3 nucleotide sequence: TGCAGTGCTAGATTCGGAGGGGGCTACGAGCAGTACTTC.

This clonotype turned up a few times. This chain connects TRBV12-3 or TRBV12-4 to TRBJ1-1; D uncertain. V was cut by 2 bases and J by 4 bases, with 11 bases left in between. This CDR3 contains 14 residues. DNA of the CDR3: TGTGCCAGCAGTTTATGGGCCAGCCTCACTGAAGCTTTCTTT. Protein sequence: CASSLWASLTEAFF.

This clonotype was seen more than once but under ten times. This chain links TRBV5-1 with TRBJ2-7; the D gene is possibly TRBD1 (6 bases). V lost 2 bases and J 5 bases, leaving 8 bases between the germline ends. Germline V lookup: CDR1 SGHRS, CDR2 YFSETQ. The CDR3 totals 12 residues. The CDR3 sequence: CASSFTGNEQYF. The CDR3 DNA is TGCGCCAGCAGCTTCACAGGGAACGAGCAGTACTTC.

In its sample, this clonotype was seen many times. The J gene is TRBJ2-3, the V gene TRBV11-2; maybe TRBD2 (6 bases). Germline V gene sequence: CDR1 SGHAT, CDR2 FQNNGV. V was clipped by 3 bases and J by 3 bases, with 10 bases between them. CDR3 size: 14 residues. CDR3 loop: CASSLVAGTDTQYF. The CDR3 coding sequence is TGTGCCAGCAGCTTGGTGGCGGGGACAGATACGCAGTATTTT.

In this sample, this clonotype turned up a few times. V gene TRBV24-1 combines with J gene TRBJ1-2; D remains unclear. Germline V lookup: CDR1 KGHDR, CDR2 SFDVKD. Trimming took off 3 bases at V and 4 bases at J, with 14 bases between the two ends. The CDR3 has 15 residues. Here the CDR3 reads CATSDTDGNRYGYTF. The CDR3 DNA reads TGTGCCACCAGTGATACTGACGGTAACCGCTATGGCTACACCTTC.

The chain links TRBV7-8 to TRBJ1-6; possibly TRBD1 for D (5 bases). Trimming left V 3 bases short and J 9 bases short, with 12 bases between. The CDR3 has 14 amino acids. Germline CDR1 reads SGHVS; CDR2 reads FQNEAQ. The CDR3 DNA reads TGTGCCAGCAGCTTTACAGGTGTGGCTTCACCCCTCCACTTT. Encoded protein: CASSFTGVASPLHF.

This clonotype was counted between two and nine times. The chain links TRBV11-2 to TRBJ2-1; D call uncertain. CDR1 is SGHAT, CDR2 FQNNGV, per germline. Trimming pared 6 bases from V and 9 bases from J, leaving 9 bases between. The CDR3 spans 11 residues. The chain's CDR3 is CASSFSGEQFF. CDR3 nucleotide sequence: TGTGCCAGCAGTTTCTCCGGTGAGCAGTTCTTC.

This clonotype was seen a handful of times. The chain recombines TRBV24-1 with TRBJ1-5; D possibly corresponds to TRBD1 (5 bases). Germline V gives CDR1 KGHDR, CDR2 SFDVKD. V was cut by 5 bases and J by 0 bases, with 13 bases left in between. The CDR3 spans 16 residues. CDR3: CATSAGLADSNQPQHF. In nucleotides, the CDR3 is TGTGCCACCAGTGCGGGACTTGCGGATAGCAATCAGCCCCAGCATTTT.

There are many counts of this clonotype. J is TRBJ1-2 and V is TRBV7-2, with D perhaps matching TRBD1 (5 bases). V was cut by 5 bases and J by 1 base, with 11 bases left in between. This CDR3 has 14 residues. Germline V gene sequence: CDR1 SGHTA, CDR2 FQGNSA. CDR3 in DNA: TGTGCCAGCAGCCTACGGGACCTTAACTATGGCTACACCTTC. Translating it yields CASSLRDLNYGYTF.

There are a few counts of this clonotype. The gene calls are TRBV6-2 or TRBV6-3 and TRBJ1-1; TRBD1 agrees at 7 bases. V lost 0 bases, J lost 0 bases, and 10 bases stayed unmatched. The CDR3 sequence is 18 residues long. CDR1 and CDR2 from the germline V gene are MNHEY and SVGEGT. Written as DNA, the CDR3 is TGTGCCAGCAGTTACTCGACAGGGTTGGGGTACATGAACACTGAAGCTTTCTTT. This encodes CASSYSTGLGYMNTEAFF.